Following are 29 T cell receptor beta chains from one sample sequenced in a study of T cells in Graves' hyperthyroidism and ophthalmopathy. Amplification targeted TCR beta CDR3 regions from RNA transcripts. Initially, a first-round RT-PCR of the TCR CDR3 employed the HTBI primer set. MiXCR, run by TCRdb on the multiplex PCR reads, gives a single entry per CDR3 protein. This sample has 600,000 to 700,000 distinct CDR3 sequences, with about 45% found just once. Sequencing was performed on peripheral blood or thyroid tissue (not recorded which). These receptors all stem from an adult man with Graves' disease, either hyperthyroidism or ophthalmopathy (not recorded which).

Concerning this clonotype itself: A much larger clone lies a single base off, so this may be a read error. Without the conserved terminal phenylalanine or tryptophan, this CDR3 likely stems from a read error. This chain joins TRBV10-3 and TRBJ1-5; D is perhaps TRBD1 (5 bases). There are 14 residues in the CDR3. CDR1 is ENHRY and CDR2 is SYGVKD in the germline V gene. V lost 6 bases to trimming and J lost 3 bases, with 12 bases between them. In nucleotides, the CDR3 is TGTGCCATCAGGGCAGGGAAAAACAATCAGCCCCAGCATCTT. This gives the protein CAIRAGKNNQPQHL.

The chain combines TRBV24-1 with TRBJ2-2, with 7 bases matching TRBD1. This CDR3 contains 16 residues. Unmatched junction bases numbered 3, after V lost 0 bases and J lost 3 bases. The germline V gene encodes CDR1 KGHDR and CDR2 SFDVKD. The CDR3 nucleotides read TGTGCCACCAGTGATTTGAAGGGGACAGACACCGGGGAGCTGTTTTTT. It yields the protein CATSDLKGTDTGELFF.

The chain joins TRBV5-1 to TRBJ2-5; TRBD1 might be the D (6 bases). Trimming pared 5 bases from V and 3 bases from J, leaving 14 bases between. The germline gives CDR1 SGHRS, CDR2 YFSETQ. The CDR3 contains 14 residues. The CDR3 nucleotides read TGCGCCAGCAGGTTCGGGACAAATGAAGAGACCCAGTACTTC. This encodes CASRFGTNEETQYF.

The DNA for the CDR3 is TGTGCCTGGACGGACAGGGGCAATCAGCCCCAGCATTTT. Protein product: CAWTDRGNQPQHF. This sequence joins TRBV30 and TRBJ1-5; the match to TRBD1 covers 8 bases. Trimming took 4 bases from V and 2 from J; bases not matched to a gene: 1. The CDR3 consists of 13 residues. Germline CDR1 and CDR2: GTSNPN and SVGIG (reference sequence).

This chain links TRBV19 with TRBJ2-7; 9 nucleotides match TRBD2. Germline values: CDR1 LNHDA, CDR2 SQIVND (reference sequence). The CDR3 extends over 16 amino acids. With V trimmed by 3 bases and J by 3 bases, 9 bases remained unmatched. The CDR3 DNA follows: TGTGCCAGTAGTATTCCCCCGCGGGAGGGAATCTACGAGCAGTACTTC. This sequence encodes CASSIPPREGIYEQYF.

The chain employs TRBV10-3 and TRBJ1-5; maybe TRBD1 (6 bases). This CDR3 is built from 15 residues. CDR1 and CDR2 (germline): ENHRY, SYGVKD. CDR3 sequence (DNA): TGTGCTAGAGATCCGGGACAATATAGCAATCAGCCCCAGCATTTT. This codes for CARDPGQYSNQPQHF.

The DNA of the CDR3 is TGTGCCAGCAGCTTTACGACGCCTTCAACTAATGAAAAACTGTTTTTT. This codes for CASSFTTPSTNEKLFF. The chain employs TRBV7-3 and TRBJ1-4; D remains ambiguous. The length of the CDR3 is 16 residues. Trimming pared 3 bases from V and 0 bases from J, leaving 11 bases between. The germline CDR1 and CDR2 sequences are SGHTA and FQGTGA.

This clonotype appeared many times. The chain links TRBV2 to TRBJ1-2; no firm D call. There are 12 residues in the CDR3. The germline CDR1 and CDR2 sequences are SNHLY and FYNNEI. Trimming shortened V by 6 bases and J by 5 bases, and 10 bases separated the two germline ends. CDR3 DNA: TGTGCCAGCAGCGGCGCAAGTTATGGCTACACCTTC. Translation: CASSGASYGYTF.

The sample holds a few counts of this clonotype. One end of the junction varies from germline; a read error may be responsible. The chain recombines TRBV7-7 with TRBJ2-5; TRBD2 matches at 14 bases. The CDR3 consists of 19 residues. The germline CDR1 and CDR2 sequences are SSHAT and FNYEAQ (reference sequence). CDR3 in DNA: TGTGCTAGCAGCTTAAGGACCTGGACTAGCGGGGGGACCAGAGAGACCCAGTACTTC. It is translated as CASSLRTWTSGGTRETQYF.

The V call is TRBV7-2, the J call TRBJ2-5, with 10 bases identical to TRBD2. The CDR3 consists of 15 residues. The germline gives CDR1 SGHTA, CDR2 FQGNSA. The V segment lost 8 bases and the J segment 1 base; nucleotides outside the gene matches: 7. The CDR3 spells CASGQLAGAQETQYF. The CDR3, as DNA: TGTGCCAGCGGCCAGCTAGCGGGGGCCCAAGAGACCCAGTACTTC.

The J gene is TRBJ2-2, the V gene TRBV7-6; 7 nucleotides align to TRBD1. Germline-derived CDR1 and CDR2 are SGHVS and FNYEAQ. CDR3 size: 13 residues. J gave up 4 bases and V 6 bases, and 2 bases lay outside the gene matches. Here the CDR3 reads CASSYRGTGELFF. The CDR3 DNA sequence: TGTGCCAGCAGTTACAGGGGCACCGGGGAGCTGTTTTTT.

The chain couples TRBV7-9 to TRBJ1-4; perhaps TRBD1 as D (6 bases). The V end lost 0 bases, the J end lost 10 bases, and 12 bases lay between the germline ends. The CDR3 extends over 14 amino acids. CDR1 is SEHNR, CDR2 FQNEAQ, per germline (reference sequence). The CDR3 sequence is CASSLAGGSGKLFF. The CDR3 DNA reads TGTGCCAGCAGCTTAGCAGGGGGATCCGGAAAACTGTTTTTT.

CDR3 region: CASSAESPGYTF. CDR3 nucleotides: TGTGCCAGCAGCGCTGAGTCTCCTGGCTACACCTTC. V is TRBV7-4 and J is TRBJ1-2; D gene unclear. V lost 5 bases and J lost 7, with 11 bases in between. The length of the CDR3 is 12 residues. CDR1 is SGHVT and CDR2 is SQSDAQ in the germline V gene.

Only a few counts were recorded for this clonotype. The rearrangement uses TRBV5-8 and TRBJ1-2; the D gene is possibly TRBD1 (5 bases). V lost 3 bases and J lost 4, with 19 bases in between. This CDR3 contains 16 residues. Looked up from germline, CDR1 is SGHTS and CDR2 is YDEGEE. The DNA of the CDR3 is TGTGCCAGCAGCTCGAAGGGTGGGATCGGGGGCTATGGCTACACCTTC. Translation gives CASSSKGGIGGYGYTF.

The chain joins TRBV9 to TRBJ1-1; tentatively, D is TRBD1 (5 bases). The CDR3 extends over 15 amino acids. V was cut by 3 bases and J by 0 bases, with 12 bases left in between. The V gene's germline CDR1 is SGDLS and CDR2 YYNGEE. CDR3 DNA sequence: TGTGCCAGCAGCGCACTAGGGACGGTGAACACTGAAGCTTTCTTT. It encodes CASSALGTVNTEAFF.

J is TRBJ1-4 and V is TRBV10-3, with D maybe TRBD1 (5 bases). Looked up from germline, CDR1 is ENHRY and CDR2 is SYGVKD. There are 15 residues in the CDR3. The V gene lost 3 bases and the J gene lost 7 bases, with 15 bases spanning the gap. CDR3 loop: CAISDSGLEVEKLFF. The DNA for the CDR3 is TGTGCCATCAGTGATTCGGGACTGGAAGTTGAAAAACTGTTTTTT.

This clonotype was counted a few times. The chain joins TRBV6-1 to TRBJ1-5; D possibly corresponds to TRBD1 (5 bases). The CDR3 extends over 13 amino acids. Germline CDR1 reads MNHNS; CDR2 reads SASEGT. The V and J ends lost 6 bases and 3 bases respectively, with 9 bases between them. The CDR3 reads CASSPRVNQPQHF. The CDR3 region has the DNA TGTGCCAGCAGCCCCAGGGTCAATCAGCCCCAGCATTTT.

This clonotype was found many times. V gene TRBV2 combines with J gene TRBJ1-1; 8 nucleotides match TRBD1. This CDR3 is built from 14 residues. The germline V gene has CDR1 SNHLY and CDR2 FYNNEI. The V segment lost 6 bases and the J segment 5 bases; nucleotides outside the gene matches: 8. The CDR3 sequence is CASSSRQGRTEAFF. The CDR3 nucleotides are TGTGCCAGCAGCTCCAGACAGGGGAGAACTGAAGCTTTCTTT.

The chain couples TRBV19 to TRBJ1-5; D unclear. There are 18 residues in the CDR3. From germline, CDR1 is LNHDA and CDR2 SQIVND (reference sequence). V dropped 6 bases and J dropped 0 bases, with 21 bases sitting between them. CDR3 nucleotide sequence: TGTGCCAGTAGACCCTTAATCGAGGCCGGGGATAGCAATCAGCCCCAGCATTTT. It translates to CASRPLIEAGDSNQPQHF.

This clonotype appeared many times. The chain is built from TRBV24-1 and TRBJ1-2; 7 nucleotides align to TRBD1. The CDR3 covers 16 residues. Unmatched junction bases numbered 8, after V lost 3 bases and J lost 2 bases. The germline gives CDR1 KGHDR, CDR2 SFDVKD. CDR3 in DNA: TGTGCCACCAGTGATCCCACCTTGACAGGGAACTATGGCTACACCTTC. Protein: CATSDPTLTGNYGYTF.

The chain links TRBV12-3 or TRBV12-4 to TRBJ1-2; D is perhaps TRBD1 (5 bases). The CDR3 spans 12 residues. The ends were cut back, 3 bases at V and 8 bases at J, with 10 bases in the middle. DNA for the CDR3: TGTGCCAGCAGTTTTAACAGGAAAGGCTACACCTTC. Translation: CASSFNRKGYTF.

This clonotype came up many times. CDR3 sequence reads: CASSLRDREYGYTF. The DNA for the CDR3 is TGTGCCAGCAGCTTAAGGGACAGGGAGTATGGCTACACCTTC. The V and J genes are TRBV7-9 and TRBJ1-2; 9 nucleotides align to TRBD1. CDR1 and CDR2 from the germline V gene are SEHNR and FQNEAQ (reference sequence). This CDR3 has 14 residues. The V gene end was trimmed by 2 bases and the J gene end by 5 bases; junction bases not matched to a gene: 3. The variable domain in full, with the rest retrieved from reference TRBV7-9 and TRBJ1-2, is DTGVSQNPRHKITKRGQNVTFRCDPISEHNRLYWYRQTLGQGPEFLTYFQNEAQLEKSRLLSDRFSAERPKGSFSTLEIQRTEQGDSAMYLCASSLRDREYGYTFGSGTRLTVV.

The chain joins TRBV20-1 to TRBJ1-2; 8 nucleotides line up with TRBD1. V dropped 6 bases and J dropped 3; count of bases not matched to a gene: 9. Germline CDR1 and CDR2: DFQATT and SNEGSKA (reference sequence). This CDR3 has 14 amino acids. For the CDR3, the DNA is TGCAGTGCGGATACAGGGGGACGGGACTATGGCTACACCTTC. Its protein product is CSADTGGRDYGYTF.

Many counts were recorded for this clonotype. V usage is TRBV29-1 and J usage is TRBJ2-5; 7 bases match TRBD1. CDR3 size: 13 residues. Looked up from germline, CDR1 is SQVTM and CDR2 is ANQGSEA. V gave up 7 bases and J gave up 7 bases; unmatched junction bases: 12. The DNA of the CDR3 is TGCAGCGGTAGCCGACAGGGCAGCGGGACCCAGTACTTC. Protein product: CSGSRQGSGTQYF.

There are many counts of this clonotype. The chain is built from TRBV20-1 and TRBJ2-5, with D uncertain. Germline lookup yields CDR1 DFQATT and CDR2 SNEGSKA (reference sequence). The CDR3 has 10 residues. V was shortened by 5 bases and J by 1 base, with 2 bases between the two germline ends. The CDR3 loop is CSAFQETQYF. CDR3 sequence (DNA): TGCAGTGCTTTCCAAGAGACCCAGTACTTC.

The rearrangement joins TRBV29-1 to TRBJ1-1; 9 bases fit TRBD1. The CDR3 totals 14 residues. Germline lookup yields CDR1 SQVTM and CDR2 ANQGSEA. Trimming took 6 bases from V and 0 from J; bases not matched to a gene: 5. DNA for the CDR3: TGCAGCGTAGGGACAGGGTCTTTGAACACTGAAGCTTTCTTT. Translation gives CSVGTGSLNTEAFF. Drawing the rest from reference TRBV29-1 and TRBJ1-1, the complete variable domain is SAVISQKPSRDICQRGTSLTIQCQVDSQVTMMFWYRQQPGQSLTLIATANQGSEATYESGFVIDKFPISRPNLTFSTLTVSNMSPEDSSIYLCSVGTGSLNTEAFFGQGTRLTVV.

This clonotype was counted between two and nine times. The rearrangement joins TRBV13 to TRBJ1-1; tentative D call: TRBD1 (5 bases). CDR1 and CDR2 (germline): PRHDT, FYEKMQ (reference sequence). This CDR3 has 15 amino acids. Trimming stripped 3 bases from V and 5 bases from J, with 16 bases between. The CDR3 sequence is CASSFGTLKGTEAFF. The CDR3 bases are TGTGCCAGCAGCTTCGGGACCTTGAAGGGGACTGAAGCTTTCTTT.

CDR3 amino acids: CASSIGQPLTDTQYF. CDR3 DNA: TGTGCCAGTAGTATCGGACAGCCTCTTACAGATACGCAGTATTTT. The V call is TRBV19, the J call TRBJ2-3, with a possible D match to TRBD1 (6 bases). Trimming cost V 3 bases and J 3 bases, with 13 bases left between them. The CDR3 contains 15 residues. CDR1 is LNHDA and CDR2 is SQIVND in the germline V gene (reference sequence).

The chain carries TRBV24-1 and TRBJ2-2, with 9 bases matching TRBD2. CDR3 length: 15 residues. J gave up 5 bases and V 12 bases, and 12 bases lay outside the gene matches. CDR1 and CDR2 from the germline V gene are KGHDR and SFDVKD. CDR3 sequence: CAPVLAGMVTGELFF. The CDR3 region has the DNA TGTGCCCCCGTCCTAGCGGGAATGGTAACCGGGGAGCTGTTTTTT.